Listed below are T cell receptor beta chains from one sample, sequenced in a study of T cell repertoires in cytomegalovirus infection. TCRdb re-derived calls from the reads in MiXCR, one entry per CDR3 protein. The sample holds 160,000 or so distinct CDR3 sequences, about a sixth seen once. Sequencing was carried out using CD8+ T cells from PBMCs. These receptors were taken from a human donor in good health (CMV status not recorded). Some clones in this sample may be carry-over from other donors' samples. Each CDR3 is given with its conserved first and last residue. D genes are given only for firm matches. Part of the rows lack a size; the others show once, few, many or a class for expanded clones.

clone_size,j_call,cdr3_length,v_call,d_call,cdr3_aa,cdr3_nt
many,TRBJ2-1,12,TRBV7-9,.,CASSSRGYEQFF,TGTGCCAGCAGCTCTAGAGGATATGAGCAGTTCTTC
few,TRBJ2-2,15,TRBV4-2,TRBD2,CASSQALAGGWELFF,TGTGCCAGCAGCCAAGCACTAGCGGGGGGGTGGGAGCTGTTTTTT
.,TRBJ2-7,14,TRBV7-2,.,CASSFGLITYEQYF,TGTGCCAGCAGCTTCGGACTCATTACCTACGAGCAGTACTTC
.,TRBJ2-7,18,TRBV28,.,CASSSSLAPQGAAYEQYF,TGTGCCAGCAGTTCCTCCCTTGCCCCTCAGGGCGCGGCCTACGAGCAGTACTTC
once,TRBJ2-1,11,TRBV19,.,CASSIFYEQFF,TGTGCCAGTAGTATCTTCTATGAGCAGTTCTTC
.,TRBJ2-1,16,TRBV20-1,TRBD1,CSATGQGALSYNEQFF,TGCAGTGCTACTGGACAGGGGGCCTTGTCCTACAATGAGCAGTTCTTC
.,TRBJ1-1,13,TRBV29-1,.,CSADGGRRTEAFF,TGCAGCGCCGACGGGGGCCGCAGGACTGAAGCTTTCTTT
few,TRBJ2-5,16,TRBV5-1,.,CASSLGDSGTRETQYF,TGCGCCAGCAGCTTGGGGGATTCCGGGACCAGAGAGACCCAGTACTTC
.,TRBJ1-2,16,TRBV4-3,TRBD1,CASSQDQLTGWYGYTF,TGCGCCAGCAGCCAAGACCAATTGACAGGGTGGTATGGCTACACCTTC
few,TRBJ2-1,13,TRBV7-3,.,CASSLGLSNEQFF,TGTGCCAGCAGCTTAGGTCTTTCCAATGAGCAGTTCTTC
few,TRBJ1-6,15,TRBV7-6,.,CASSFRPGLNSPLHF,TGTGCCAGCAGCTTCCGCCCGGGCCTGAATTCACCCCTCCACTTT
.,TRBJ1-2,12,TRBV7-9,TRBD1,CASSGQAYGYTF,TGTGCCAGCAGTGGACAGGCCTATGGCTACACCTTC
.,TRBJ2-5,15,TRBV12-3/TRBV12-4,.,CASSLVGATFETQYF,TGTGCCAGCAGCCTCGTTGGGGCGACTTTTGAGACCCAGTACTTC
few,TRBJ1-2,17,TRBV28,TRBD1,CASSLSRLQGADYGYTF,TGTGCCAGCAGTTTATCGCGCTTACAGGGGGCGGACTATGGCTACACCTTC
few,TRBJ2-7,15,TRBV4-3,.,CASSQAGSWNYEQYF,TGCGCCAGCAGCCAAGCCGGCAGTTGGAACTACGAGCAGTACTTC
few,TRBJ2-7,12,TRBV28,.,CASSLRSREQYF,TGTGCCAGCAGTTTGCGGTCGAGGGAGCAGTACTTC
once,TRBJ1-6,16,TRBV7-6,.,CASSPRIASTNSPLHF,TGTGCCAGCAGCCCCCGAATTGCGTCCACAAATTCACCCCTCCACTTT